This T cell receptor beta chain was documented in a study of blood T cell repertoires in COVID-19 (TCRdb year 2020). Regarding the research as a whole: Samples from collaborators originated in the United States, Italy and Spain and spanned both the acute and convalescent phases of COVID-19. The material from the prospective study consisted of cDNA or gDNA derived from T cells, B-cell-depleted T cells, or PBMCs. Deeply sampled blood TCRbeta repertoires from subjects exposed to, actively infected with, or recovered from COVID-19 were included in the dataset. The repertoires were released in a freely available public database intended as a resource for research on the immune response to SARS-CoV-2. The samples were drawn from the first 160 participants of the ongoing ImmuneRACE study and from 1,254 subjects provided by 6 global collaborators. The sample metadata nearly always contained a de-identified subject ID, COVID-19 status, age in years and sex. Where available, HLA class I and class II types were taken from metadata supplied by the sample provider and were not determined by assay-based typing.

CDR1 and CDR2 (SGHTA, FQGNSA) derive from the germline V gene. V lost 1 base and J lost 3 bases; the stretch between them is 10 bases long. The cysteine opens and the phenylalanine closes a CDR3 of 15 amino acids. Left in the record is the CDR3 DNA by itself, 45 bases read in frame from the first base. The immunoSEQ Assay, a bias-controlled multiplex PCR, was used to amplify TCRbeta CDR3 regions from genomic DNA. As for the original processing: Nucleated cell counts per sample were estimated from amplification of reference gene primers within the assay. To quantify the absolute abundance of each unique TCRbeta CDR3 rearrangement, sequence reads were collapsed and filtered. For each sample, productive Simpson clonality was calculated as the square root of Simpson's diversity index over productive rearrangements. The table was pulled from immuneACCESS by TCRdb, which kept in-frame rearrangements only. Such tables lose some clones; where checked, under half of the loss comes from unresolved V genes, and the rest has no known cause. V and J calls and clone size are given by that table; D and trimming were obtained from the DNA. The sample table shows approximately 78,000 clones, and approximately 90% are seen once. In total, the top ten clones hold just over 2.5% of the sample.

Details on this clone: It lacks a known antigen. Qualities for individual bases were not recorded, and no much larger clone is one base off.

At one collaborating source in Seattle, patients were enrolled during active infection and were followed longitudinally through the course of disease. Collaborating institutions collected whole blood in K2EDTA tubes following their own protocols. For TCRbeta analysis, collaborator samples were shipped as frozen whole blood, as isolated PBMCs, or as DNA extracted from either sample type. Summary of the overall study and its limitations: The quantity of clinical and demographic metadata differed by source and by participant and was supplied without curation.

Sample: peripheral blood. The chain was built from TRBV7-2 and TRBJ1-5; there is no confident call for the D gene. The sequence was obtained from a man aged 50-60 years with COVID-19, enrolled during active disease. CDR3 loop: CASSLVGDINQPQHF. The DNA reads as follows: TGTGCCAGCAGCTTAGTCGGGGATATCAATCAGCCCCAGCATTTT.